The 2 T cell receptor beta chains below all came from one sample that was sequenced in a study of T cell repertoires in cytomegalovirus infection. TCRdb redid the calling of the reads with MiXCR, one entry per CDR3 protein. The sample has 130,000 or so distinct CDR3 sequences, about 6% seen once. The sample was PBMCs. These receptors came from a human donor in good health (CMV status not recorded). Some clones in this sample may be carry-over from other donors' samples.

This clonotype was found many times. V is TRBV2 and J is TRBJ2-7; TRBD2 might be the D (5 bases). V lost 7 bases to trimming and J lost 6 bases, with 19 bases between them. The CDR3 is made up of 14 amino acids. CDR1 and CDR2 (germline): SNHLY, FYNNEI. The CDR3 protein is CASTLARVLTEQYF. The CDR3 DNA sequence: TGTGCCAGCACCCTAGCCCGAGTCCTTACCGAGCAGTACTTC.

J is TRBJ2-3 and V is TRBV7-2; D ambiguous. Germline-derived CDR1 and CDR2 are SGHTA and FQGNSA. Trimming cost V 3 bases and J 3 bases, with 7 bases left between them. CDR3 length: 13 residues. The CDR3 DNA follows: TGTGCCAGCAGCTTTACTCAAACAGATACGCAGTATTTT. Protein: CASSFTQTDTQYF.